These 29 T cell receptor beta chains share one sample of origin, sequenced in a study of blood T cell repertoires in COVID-19. The assay was immunoSEQ multiplex PCR, and TCRdb's table has in-frame clones only and misses some. This table holds approximately 270,000 clones, approximately 85% found once. The specimen was peripheral blood. The receptors derive from a human donor with COVID-19, enrolled during active disease. The donor label of this sample is uncertain.

The chain recombines TRBV7-9 with TRBJ2-3, with D unclear. The CDR3 has 14 residues. Per the germline V gene, CDR1 is SEHNR and CDR2 is FQNEAQ (reference sequence). Trimming pared 1 base from V and 3 bases from J, leaving 8 bases between. DNA of the CDR3: TGTGCCAGCAGCTTAGTGGGCCCGACAGATACGCAGTATTTT. Protein: CASSLVGPTDTQYF.

J is TRBJ1-2 and V is TRBV30; 10 nucleotides align to TRBD1. CDR1 is GTSNPN and CDR2 is SVGIG in the germline V gene (reference sequence). V dropped 4 bases and J dropped 8; count of bases not matched to a gene: 10. This CDR3 has 14 residues. CDR3 sequence: CAWITGTGDFGYTF. The CDR3 DNA is TGTGCCTGGATCACCGGGACAGGGGATTTCGGCTACACCTTC. The full variable domain, with the rest looked up from reference TRBV30 and TRBJ1-2, is SQTIHQWPATLVQPVGSPLSLECTVEGTSNPNLYWYRQAAGRGLQLLFYSVGIGQISSEVPQNLSASRPQDRQFILSSKKLLLSDSGFYLCAWITGTGDFGYTFGSGTRLTVV.

The chain combines TRBV20-1 with TRBJ1-2; D gene uncertain. V was pared by 1 base and J by 8 bases, with 8 bases between. Germline CDR1 is DFQATT and CDR2 is SNEGSKA (reference sequence). There are 11 residues in the CDR3. The CDR3 loop reads CSARGEGGYTF. The CDR3 DNA is TGCAGTGCTAGAGGAGAGGGAGGCTACACCTTC.

The genes are TRBV2 and TRBJ1-6; D unclear. Trimming removed 6 bases at V and 5 bases at J, with 5 bases between. Germline V gene sequence: CDR1 SNHLY, CDR2 FYNNEI. CDR3 length: 12 amino acids. CDR3 nucleotides: TGTGCCAGCAGCACAGATAATTCACCCCTCCACTTT. Its protein is CASSTDNSPLHF.

The V and J genes are TRBV5-1 and TRBJ1-2, with TRBD1 matching over 7 bases. After removal of 0 bases from V and 5 bases from J, the junction contained 10 bases not matched to a gene. Germline V lookup: CDR1 SGHRS, CDR2 YFSETQ. The CDR3 is made up of 16 amino acids. The CDR3 loop reads CASSLEAGGKLYGYTF. The CDR3 DNA reads as TGCGCCAGCAGCTTGGAGGCAGGGGGAAAGTTGTATGGCTACACCTTC.

The gene calls are TRBV19 and TRBJ2-7, with 10 bases that match TRBD1. This CDR3 has 14 residues. V lost 4 bases, J lost 7 bases, and 7 bases stayed unmatched. Germline V CDR1 and CDR2: LNHDA, SQIVND (reference sequence). The CDR3 DNA is TGTGCCAGTAGTACCCGACAGGGGGCAGGAGAGCAGTACTTC. This encodes CASSTRQGAGEQYF.

The J gene is TRBJ1-2, the V gene TRBV10-3, with TRBD1 matching over 12 bases. The CDR3 has 16 amino acids. Germline lookup yields CDR1 ENHRY and CDR2 SYGVKD. Germline trimming cut 4 bases from V and 6 bases from J; bases unmatched to any gene: 9. The CDR3 DNA reads TGTGCCATCAGTGCGGGACAGGGGGCGGATGGTAATGGCTACACCTTC. It translates to CAISAGQGADGNGYTF.

The gene calls are TRBV6-5 and TRBJ2-2, with 7 nucleotides matching TRBD2. The CDR3 loop spans 16 amino acids. Germline-derived CDR1 and CDR2 are MNHEY and SVGAGI. With 0 bases clipped from V and 7 bases from J, the junction kept 8 bases outside the gene matches. CDR3: CASSYSSPTGGGELFF. The CDR3 nucleotides are TGTGCCAGCAGTTACTCCTCGCCGACGGGAGGCGGGGAGCTGTTTTTT.

The genes are TRBV30 and TRBJ1-2; 8 bases map to TRBD1. The CDR3 runs to 13 residues. The germline V gene has CDR1 GTSNPN and CDR2 SVGIG (reference sequence). With V trimmed by 7 bases and J by 10 bases, 14 bases remained unmatched. The CDR3 spells CALNPGTGMFYTF. CDR3 bases: TGTGCCTTAAACCCGGGGACAGGCATGTTCTACACCTTC. Drawing the rest from reference TRBV30 and TRBJ1-2, the complete variable domain is SQTIHQWPATLVQPVGSPLSLECTVEGTSNPNLYWYRQAAGRGLQLLFYSVGIGQISSEVPQNLSASRPQDRQFILSSKKLLLSDSGFYLCALNPGTGMFYTFGSGTRLTVV.

This chain connects TRBV29-1 to TRBJ2-3; 9 bases are a match to TRBD2. The ends lost 8 bases at V and 10 bases at J; junction bases unmatched: 16. The CDR3 covers 14 residues. Germline V lookup: CDR1 SQVTM, CDR2 ANQGSEA. CDR3 loop: CSHLGAGGAAAQYF. CDR3 DNA: TGCAGCCACCTCGGGGCGGGAGGGGCGGCTGCGCAGTATTTT.

The chain uses TRBV7-3 and TRBJ1-6; D gene unclear. Trimming pared 0 bases from V and 5 bases from J, leaving 5 bases between. The CDR3 has 14 residues. Germline CDR1 is SGHTA and CDR2 is FQGTGA. The CDR3 loop reads CASSLTPNNSPLHF. Here the CDR3 DNA reads TGTGCCAGCAGCTTAACCCCAAATAATTCACCCCTCCACTTT.

The chain employs TRBV27 and TRBJ2-3, with 10 bases aligning to TRBD2. The V gene end was trimmed by 1 base and the J gene end by 2 bases; junction bases not matched to a gene: 3. The CDR3 extends over 16 amino acids. From germline, CDR1 is MNHEY and CDR2 SMNVEV (reference sequence). In nucleotides, the CDR3 is TGTGCCAGCAGTTTATGGACTAGCGGAGCCACAGATACGCAGTATTTT. It specifies CASSLWTSGATDTQYF.

V and J are TRBV19 and TRBJ1-4; D not certain. The CDR3 sequence is 13 residues long. Trimming removed 2 bases at V and 8 bases at J, with 9 bases between. Germline CDR1 reads LNHDA; CDR2 reads SQIVND (reference sequence). CDR3 in amino acids: CASSIRYGEKLFF. CDR3 DNA sequence: TGTGCCAGTAGTATAAGATACGGGGAAAAACTGTTTTTT.

This rearrangement joins TRBV9 to TRBJ1-1; TRBD1 aligns across 8 bases. Trimming removed 0 bases from V and 0 bases from J; junction bases left unmatched: 7. CDR1 SGDLS and CDR2 YYNGEE come from the germline V gene. This CDR3 is built from 17 residues. Written as DNA, the CDR3 is TGTGCCAGCAGCGTAGCTCAGGGGGCCCCCTTGAACACTGAAGCTTTCTTT. Translated: CASSVAQGAPLNTEAFF.

Here the CDR3 DNA reads TGTGCCACGAGCAGGGAGGAGGGTTATGGCTACACCTTC. This sequence encodes CATSREEGYGYTF. This chain connects TRBV10-3 to TRBJ1-2; TRBD1 is a possible D gene (5 bases). The germline V gene has CDR1 ENHRY and CDR2 SYGVKD. Between the trimmed V and J ends, which lost 10 bases and 5 bases, there was a span of 17 bases. The CDR3 runs to 13 residues.

The chain employs TRBV9 and TRBJ2-7; 9 positions match TRBD1. V was pared by 3 bases and J by 2 bases, with 9 bases of the junction left unmatched. The germline V gene has CDR1 SGDLS and CDR2 YYNGEE. This CDR3 contains 16 residues. This CDR3 is CASSEGQGSPPYEQYF. In nucleotides, the CDR3 is TGTGCCAGCAGCGAAGGACAGGGGTCCCCACCCTACGAGCAGTACTTC.

The chain is built from TRBV6-5 and TRBJ2-7; TRBD2 aligns across 9 bases. With V trimmed by 7 bases and J by 1 base, 5 bases remained unmatched. This CDR3 is built from 14 residues. CDR1 is MNHEY, CDR2 SVGAGI, per germline. CDR3 residues: CASTVTSGSYEQYF. The CDR3 DNA follows: TGTGCCAGCACCGTGACTAGCGGTTCCTACGAGCAGTACTTC.

The V gene is TRBV6-2 or TRBV6-3, the J gene TRBJ2-6, with 12 bases lining up with TRBD2. The length of the CDR3 is 17 residues. Germline V gene data show CDR1 as MNHEY and CDR2 as SVGEGT. The ends lost 6 bases at V and 0 bases at J; junction bases unmatched: 3. CDR3 sequence (DNA): TGTGCCAGCAGCCCTAGCGGGAGGGCCTCTGGGGCCAACGTCCTGACTTTC. Translated, it gives CASSPSGRASGANVLTF.

The gene calls are TRBV10-3 and TRBJ1-1, with D hard to call. CDR1 and CDR2 (germline): ENHRY, SYGVKD. CDR3 length: 14 amino acids. V was cut by 2 bases and J by 4 bases, with 11 bases left in between. CDR3 sequence (DNA): TGTGCCATCAGTGAGCAGGCAGAGCTCACTGAAGCTTTCTTT. Translated: CAISEQAELTEAFF.

The gene calls are TRBV6-4 and TRBJ2-3, with D maybe TRBD1 (6 bases). Trimming removed 4 bases at V and 2 bases at J, with 10 bases between. CDR1 and CDR2 (germline): MRHNA, SNTAGT. This CDR3 is built from 14 residues. CDR3 sequence: CASSGQAHTDTQYF. CDR3 in DNA: TGTGCCAGCAGTGGACAGGCTCACACAGATACGCAGTATTTT.

The V and J genes are TRBV5-4 and TRBJ1-5, with 7 positions matching TRBD1. V lost 2 bases to trimming and J lost 7 bases; unmatched junction nucleotides: 6. The CDR3 loop spans 14 amino acids. Germline V gene sequence: CDR1 SGHNT, CDR2 YYREEE (reference sequence). In DNA form, the CDR3 reads TGTGCCAGCAGCTTAGGGACAGAGATACAGCCCCAGCATTTT. Protein: CASSLGTEIQPQHF.

The chain joins TRBV28 to TRBJ1-2; weak D call: TRBD1 (6 bases). Germline CDR1 and CDR2: MDHEN and SYDVKM. The V end was cut by 3 bases, the J end by 4 bases, with 12 bases between. The length of the CDR3 is 14 residues. CDR3 sequence (DNA): TGTGCCAGCAGTTTCGCAGGGGTGATCTATGGCTACACCTTC. This encodes CASSFAGVIYGYTF.

V usage is TRBV11-2 and J usage is TRBJ2-5, with TRBD2 matching over 11 bases. Germline lookup yields CDR1 SGHAT and CDR2 FQNNGV. Trimming at V came to 5 bases and at J to 4 bases, leaving 3 bases not matched to a gene. The CDR3 length is 14 residues. CDR3 region: CASSPGLAGETQYF. The CDR3 DNA reads as TGTGCCAGCAGCCCCGGACTAGCGGGAGAGACCCAGTACTTC.

The chain couples TRBV30 to TRBJ1-2, with D possibly being TRBD1 (6 bases). The CDR3 covers 12 residues. CDR1 and CDR2 (germline): GTSNPN, SVGIG (reference sequence). Trimming took off 2 bases at V and 5 bases at J, with 9 bases between the two ends. The CDR3 loop is CAWSYGQYGYTF. Here the CDR3 DNA reads TGTGCCTGGAGTTATGGACAGTATGGCTACACCTTC.

The chain carries TRBV27 and TRBJ1-4; D gene ambiguous. The germline V gene has CDR1 MNHEY and CDR2 SMNVEV (reference sequence). V was cut by 2 bases and J by 1 base, with 8 bases left in between. This CDR3 region has 15 residues. DNA of the CDR3: TGTGCCAGCAGTTTAATGGCCCTAACTAATGAAAAACTGTTTTTT. Encoded protein: CASSLMALTNEKLFF.

The CDR3 reads CASRFPGQGEFF. The CDR3 DNA follows: TGTGCCAGCAGATTCCCGGGACAGGGGGAGTTCTTC. The chain is built from TRBV6-6 and TRBJ2-1; TRBD1 matches 11 bases. Germline V gives CDR1 MNHNY, CDR2 SVGAGI (reference sequence). This CDR3 has 12 amino acids. The V and J ends lost 6 bases and 14 bases, in that order; junction bases with no gene match: 6.

This chain joins TRBV6-1 and TRBJ2-5; D possibly corresponds to TRBD2 (5 bases). V lost 3 bases, J lost 5 bases, and 10 bases lay in between. CDR1 and CDR2 from the germline V gene are MNHNS and SASEGT. The CDR3 totals 13 residues. In nucleotides, the CDR3 is TGTGCCAGCAGTGATCTAGGCGGGGAGACCCAGTACTTC. Protein product: CASSDLGGETQYF.

The rearrangement joins TRBV19 to TRBJ2-1; 7 bases are a match to TRBD1. CDR3 length: 15 amino acids. Trimming at V came to 3 bases and at J to 6 bases, leaving 8 bases not matched to a gene. The V gene's germline CDR1 is LNHDA and CDR2 SQIVND (reference sequence). Written as DNA, the CDR3 is TGTGCCAGTAGTATCAGGCAGGGGGACCGCAATGAGCAGTTCTTC. It specifies CASSIRQGDRNEQFF.

CDR3 sequence reads: CASSTPLHTDRGNGYTF. The CDR3 nucleotides are TGTGCCAGCAGCACGCCCCTCCACACCGACAGGGGCAACGGCTACACCTTC. The V gene is TRBV6-2 or TRBV6-3, the J gene TRBJ1-2; 8 bases agree with TRBD1. Germline V lookup: CDR1 MNHEY, CDR2 SVGEGT. V lost 6 bases to trimming and J lost 8 bases; unmatched junction nucleotides: 20. This CDR3 spans 17 amino acids.